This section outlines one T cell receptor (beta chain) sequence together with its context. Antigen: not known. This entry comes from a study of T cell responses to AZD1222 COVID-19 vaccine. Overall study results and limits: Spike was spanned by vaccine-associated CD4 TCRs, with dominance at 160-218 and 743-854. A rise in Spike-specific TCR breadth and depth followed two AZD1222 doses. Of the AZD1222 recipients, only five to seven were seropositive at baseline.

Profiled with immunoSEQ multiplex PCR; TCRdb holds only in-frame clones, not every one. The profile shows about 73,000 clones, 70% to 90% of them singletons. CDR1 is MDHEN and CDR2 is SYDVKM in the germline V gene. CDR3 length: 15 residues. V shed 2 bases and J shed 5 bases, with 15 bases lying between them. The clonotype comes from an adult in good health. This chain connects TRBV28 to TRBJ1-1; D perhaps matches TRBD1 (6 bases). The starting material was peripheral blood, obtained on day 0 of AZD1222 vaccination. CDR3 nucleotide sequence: TGTGCCAGCAGTTTAAATACTCCAGGGGTGACTGAAGCTTTCTTT. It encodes CASSLNTPGVTEAFF.